This note documents a single T cell receptor (beta chain) sequence. Its specificity is not known. The data stem from a study of cytomegalovirus exposure and HLA in healthy donors. Broader study findings: An analysis that was carried out later associated about 17,000 TCR beta sequences with HLA alleles at 0.05 false discovery rate.

With 60 Vbeta and 13 Jbeta primers, the PCR was carried out. Data came from immunoSEQ multiplex PCR; TCRdb stores just in-frame clones and leaves some out. The table records roughly 180,000 clones, less than 85% of them present only once. The CDR3 consists of 12 residues. Deletions cut 6 bases from V and 4 bases from J, with 10 bases between. CDR1 and CDR2 (germline): MNHEY, SMNVEV (reference sequence). V gene TRBV27 combines with J gene TRBJ2-7; D is undetermined. The clonotype was recovered from a boy younger than 10 in good health and CMV-seronegative. Material for sequencing was PBMCs. In nucleotides, the CDR3 is TGTGCCAGCAGCCGAGACGGGTACGAGCAGTACTTC. Its protein product is CASSRDGYEQYF.